Shown below are 15 T cell receptor beta chains from a single sample sequenced in a study of a mutant IDH1 vaccine in newly diagnosed glioma. Libraries were prepared by immunoSEQ multiplex PCR; TCRdb keeps only in-frame clonotypes and omits some of them. The profile shows around 78,000 clones, more than 85% of them singletons. The antigens for these receptors are not known. The time point: week 5, during vaccination. Alongside topical imiquimod, each dose of vaccine comprised 300 ug of mutant IDH1 20-mer peptide. The sequencing here drew on PBMCs, taken from a glioma patient whose treatment included an IDH1 peptide vaccine. The receptors shown here come from a woman aged 45-65 years with glioma.

The chain links TRBV2 to TRBJ1-1; possibly TRBD1 for D (6 bases). CDR3 length: 10 amino acids. V was clipped by 9 bases and J by 11 bases, with 13 bases between them. Germline V CDR1 and CDR2: SNHLY, FYNNEI. The CDR3 sequence is CASPVGGAFF. The CDR3 DNA sequence: TGTGCCAGTCCCGTGGGGGGCGCTTTCTTT. Complete variable domain (other parts from reference TRBV2 and TRBJ1-1): EPEVTQTPSHQVTQMGQEVILRCVPISNHLYFYWYRQILGQKVEFLVSFYNNEISEKSEIFDDQFSVERPDGSNFTLKIRSTKLEDSAMYFCASPVGGAFFGQGTRLTVV.

V and J are TRBV6-1 and TRBJ2-1; TRBD2 might be the D (5 bases). V dropped 4 bases and J dropped 2 bases, with 12 bases sitting between them. CDR3 length equals 15 residues. CDR1 and CDR2 from the germline V gene are MNHNS and SASEGT. The CDR3 bases are TGTGCCAGCAGTGTGTGGCGGGCCCCCTACAATGAGCAGTTCTTC. Amino acid sequence: CASSVWRAPYNEQFF.

This clone was counted only a few times. The rearrangement uses TRBV9 and TRBJ2-7; the match to TRBD2 covers 12 bases. The germline CDR1 and CDR2 sequences are SGDLS and YYNGEE. Trimming cost V 3 bases and J 3 bases; bases outside gene matches: 4. The length of the CDR3 is 15 residues. The CDR3 sequence is CASSETSGSVYEQYF. The DNA for the CDR3 is TGTGCCAGCAGCGAGACTAGCGGGAGTGTCTACGAGCAGTACTTC. Together with reference TRBV9 and TRBJ2-7, the CDR3 gives the full variable domain: DSGVTQTPKHLITATGQRVTLRCSPRSGDLSVYWYQQSLDQGLQFLIQYYNGEERAKGNILERFSAQQFPDLHSELNLSSLELGDSALYFCASSETSGSVYEQYFGPGTRLTVT.

The chain links TRBV6-1 to TRBJ1-5, with TRBD1 as a possible D gene (5 bases). CDR3 length: 14 residues. Between the trimmed V and J ends, which lost 5 bases and 11 bases, there was a span of 19 bases. The germline V gene encodes CDR1 MNHNS and CDR2 SASEGT. CDR3 nucleotide sequence: TGTGCCAGCAGTTTTACAGGTCCAAAGCAAGCCCAGCATTTT. Amino acid sequence: CASSFTGPKQAQHF.

This clone was seen just once. The chain joins TRBV19 to TRBJ2-1; TRBD2 matches 11 bases. CDR1 is LNHDA and CDR2 is SQIVND in the germline V gene (reference sequence). The CDR3 runs 13 residues. The junction had 10 bases not matched to a gene; V was cut back by 6 bases and J by 15 bases. CDR3 region: CASSGLLAGGRFF. The CDR3 nucleotides are TGTGCCAGTAGCGGACTTCTAGCGGGAGGACGGTTCTTC.

The V and J genes are TRBV30 and TRBJ2-7; no reliable D call. V lost 1 base and J lost 4, with 5 bases in between. The germline V gene encodes CDR1 GTSNPN and CDR2 SVGIG (reference sequence). The length of the CDR3 is 11 residues. CDR3 DNA sequence: TGTGCCTGGAGTGACTTTTACGAGCAGTACTTC. Protein: CAWSDFYEQYF.

This chain connects TRBV11-3 to TRBJ2-7, with TRBD1 matching 8 bases. CDR1 and CDR2 (germline): SGHNT, YENEEA. J lost 7 bases, V lost 5 bases, and 10 bases had no gene match. The CDR3 totals 14 residues. This CDR3 is CASSPYQGAREQYF. CDR3 nucleotides: TGTGCCAGCAGCCCGTACCAGGGGGCGCGAGAGCAGTACTTC.

In this sample, this clone turned up once. Other DNA sequences within the sample encode an identical CDR3. V usage is TRBV29-1 and J usage is TRBJ1-1; TRBD1 matches 11 bases. The V gene end was trimmed by 0 bases and the J gene end by 7 bases; junction bases not matched to a gene: 7. Germline values: CDR1 SQVTM, CDR2 ANQGSEA. This CDR3 has 15 residues. The chain's CDR3 is CSVEDPDRGLGEAFF. CDR3 coding DNA: TGCAGCGTTGAAGATCCGGACAGGGGGCTGGGTGAAGCTTTCTTT.

The gene calls are TRBV6-5 and TRBJ2-1; weak D call: TRBD1 (7 bases). CDR3 length: 15 amino acids. Trimming left V 5 bases short and J 6 bases short, with 17 bases between. Germline CDR1 and CDR2: MNHEY and SVGAGI. CDR3 bases: TGTGCCAGCAGTCCTAGACAGGGAGGTCGCAATGAGCAGTTCTTC. This sequence encodes CASSPRQGGRNEQFF.

The chain combines TRBV5-1 with TRBJ1-6; D ambiguous. CDR1 and CDR2 from the germline V gene are SGHRS and YFSETQ. The CDR3 runs 15 residues. The V gene lost 0 bases and the J gene lost 8 bases, with 12 bases spanning the gap. The CDR3 DNA is TGCGCCAGCAGCTTGGATGGAGAGGCTTATTCACCCCTCCACTTT. Protein: CASSLDGEAYSPLHF.

The J gene is TRBJ1-2, the V gene TRBV7-9; 7 bases map to TRBD1. This CDR3 has 12 residues. The V gene's germline CDR1 is SEHNR and CDR2 FQNEAQ (reference sequence). V shed 7 bases and J 6 bases; nucleotides not matched to a gene: 5. The CDR3 DNA reads TGTGCCAGCACCATGGACAGGAATGGCTACACCTTC. This gives the protein CASTMDRNGYTF. Full variable domain (outside the CDR3, taken from reference TRBV7-9 and TRBJ1-2): DTGVSQNPRHKITKRGQNVTFRCDPISEHNRLYWYRQTLGQGPEFLTYFQNEAQLEKSRLLSDRFSAERPKGSFSTLEIQRTEQGDSAMYLCASTMDRNGYTFGSGTRLTVV.

The chain recombines TRBV27 with TRBJ2-1; TRBD2 is a possible D gene (5 bases). The germline V and J ends were trimmed by 4 bases and 6 bases, with 13 bases remaining between them. Germline lookup yields CDR1 MNHEY and CDR2 SMNVEV (reference sequence). There are 14 residues in the CDR3. CDR3 in DNA: TGTGCCAGCAGTTATCTAGCAGGCGGCAATGAGCAGTTCTTC. Translating it yields CASSYLAGGNEQFF.

The chain links TRBV6-1 to TRBJ2-5; 13 bases match TRBD2. CDR1 is MNHNS and CDR2 is SASEGT in the germline V gene. V shed 8 bases, J shed 5 bases, and the junction held 5 bases outside the gene matches. The CDR3 extends over 14 amino acids. CDR3 DNA: TGTGCCAGCTATACTAGCGGGAGGGGGGAGACCCAGTACTTC. This translates into CASYTSGRGETQYF.

The rearrangement links TRBV7-9 to TRBJ2-5, with TRBD2 identical over 13 bases. The CDR3 consists of 19 residues. CDR1 and CDR2 (germline): SEHNR, FQNEAQ (reference sequence). After removal of 1 base from V and 5 bases from J, the junction contained 13 bases not matched to a gene. The CDR3 reads CASSLGLAGGYRTSETQYF. The CDR3 DNA reads TGTGCCAGCAGCTTAGGACTAGCGGGGGGATATCGCACGTCTGAGACCCAGTACTTC.

This chain connects TRBV6-5 to TRBJ2-2; D unresolved. V lost 2 bases and J lost 5, with 9 bases in between. This CDR3 contains 14 residues. Germline CDR1 reads MNHEY; CDR2 reads SVGAGI. The CDR3 region is CASSYGEGTGELFF. The CDR3 region has the DNA TGTGCCAGCAGTTACGGGGAAGGGACCGGGGAGCTGTTTTTT.